The 3 T cell receptor beta chains given below trace back to one sample, sequenced in a study of blood T cell repertoires in COVID-19 (dated by TCRdb to 2020 to 2022). The method was the immunoSEQ multiplex PCR assay. The clones in this table, taken by TCRdb from immuneACCESS, are in-frame only. Not every clone is retained; where verified, under half of the shortfall comes from an unresolved V gene, and the cause of the rest is unknown. The sample profile shows some 150,000 clones; 86% of them were found once. Of the sample, around 8.4% falls within the top ten clones. The sequenced sample consisted of peripheral blood. These receptor sequences come from a woman in her sixties or seventies with acute or convalescent COVID-19.

The V and J genes are TRBV5-6 and TRBJ2-6, with a weak D call TRBD1 (6 bases). The CDR3 loop spans 17 amino acids. Germline-derived CDR1 and CDR2 are SGHDT and YYEEEE. Trimming removed 0 bases from V and 1 base from J, with 11 bases in between. The CDR3 is CASSLDPRGSGANVLTF. In DNA, the CDR3 is TGTGCCAGCAGCTTGGACCCCAGGGGATCTGGGGCCAACGTCCTGACTTTC.

This clone appeared a few times. This chain links TRBV10-1 with TRBJ1-4; a possible D gene is TRBD1 (6 bases). V was trimmed by 2 bases and J by 7 bases, leaving 14 bases between them. This CDR3 contains 15 residues. Germline-derived CDR1 and CDR2 are WNHNN and SYGVQD (reference sequence). This chain's CDR3 is CASSEGQTLPEKLFF. The CDR3 DNA reads as TGCGCCAGCAGTGAGGGACAGACTCTCCCTGAAAAACTGTTTTTT.

V and J are TRBV6-5 and TRBJ2-2; weak D call: TRBD2 (6 bases). The V gene lost 7 bases and the J gene lost 4 bases, with 13 bases spanning the gap. CDR3 length equals 14 residues. Germline values: CDR1 MNHEY, CDR2 SVGAGI. CDR3 amino acids: CASIGTRITGELFF. As DNA, the CDR3 is TGTGCCAGCATCGGGACTCGCATCACCGGGGAGCTGTTTTTT.